This T cell receptor beta chain was sequenced for a study of blood T cell repertoires in COVID-19. Germline assignment: CDR1 MGHRA and CDR2 YSYEKL. The CDR3 is 14 residues long. V was pared by 0 bases and J by 3 bases, with 6 bases between. Sequenced by immunoSEQ multiplex PCR; TCRdb stores in-frame clones only, minus some. This sample yields nearly 95,000 clones, of which around 67% are seen a single time; 3% to 4.5% belongs to the top ten. A few counts support this clone. The chain couples TRBV4-1 to TRBJ1-5, with D possibly matching TRBD1 (5 bases). The source material was peripheral blood. This receptor was obtained from a man in his 70s with COVID-19, enrolled during active disease. CDR3 sequence (DNA): TGCGCCAGCAGCCAAGATGGACACAATCAGCCCCAGCATTTT. Translation: CASSQDGHNQPQHF.